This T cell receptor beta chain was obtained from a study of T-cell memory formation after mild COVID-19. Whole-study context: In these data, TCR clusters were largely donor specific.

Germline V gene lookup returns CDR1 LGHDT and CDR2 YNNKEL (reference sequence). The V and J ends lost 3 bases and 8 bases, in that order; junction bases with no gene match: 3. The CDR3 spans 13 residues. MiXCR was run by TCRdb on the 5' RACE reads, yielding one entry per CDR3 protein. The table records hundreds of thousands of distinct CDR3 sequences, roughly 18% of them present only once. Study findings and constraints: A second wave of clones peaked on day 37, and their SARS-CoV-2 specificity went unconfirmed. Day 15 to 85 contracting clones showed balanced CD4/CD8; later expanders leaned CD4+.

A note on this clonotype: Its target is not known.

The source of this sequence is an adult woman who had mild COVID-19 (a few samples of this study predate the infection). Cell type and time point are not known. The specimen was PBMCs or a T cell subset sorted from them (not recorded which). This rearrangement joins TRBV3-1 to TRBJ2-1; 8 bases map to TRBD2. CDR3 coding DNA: TGTGCCAGCAGCCAGGCGGGAGGCTATGAGCAGTTCTTC. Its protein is CASSQAGGYEQFF.